What follows are 18 T cell receptor beta chains derived from one specimen sequenced in a study of CD8+ T cells in alopecia areata. Indicated treatment: oral pan-JAK inhibitor, 5-10 mg twice daily. RNA extraction was followed by reverse transcription into cDNA, which acted as the sequencing template. Here immunoSEQ multiplex PCR was the method, and the copy in TCRdb shows in-frame clones only, minus some. The sample includes about 210,000 clones, 64% of them seen just once. The input for sequencing was CD4+ T cells sorted from blood, taken at week 4, from a patient treated with tofacitinib. The receptors come from a human donor with alopecia areata.

The rearrangement uses TRBV6-6 and TRBJ2-1; possibly TRBD2 for D (7 bases). CDR1 is MNHNY and CDR2 is SVGAGI in the germline V gene (reference sequence). The V gene lost 6 bases and the J gene lost 8 bases, with 20 bases spanning the gap. This CDR3 is 15 amino acids long. Here the CDR3 reads CASRVGGAHPHEQFF. The CDR3 DNA reads as TGTGCCAGCAGAGTGGGGGGGGCACACCCCCATGAGCAGTTCTTC.

Concerning this clone itself: Germline and junction disagree at one end, which may indicate a read error. The J gene is TRBJ2-5, the V gene TRBV30; D may be TRBD1 (6 bases). CDR3 size: 13 residues. CDR1 is GTSNPN and CDR2 is SVGIG in the germline V gene (reference sequence). The CDR3: CAFQTGDTQESNF. The CDR3 DNA reads TGTGCCTTCCAGACAGGCGACACACAGGAATCGAACTTC.

CDR3 sequence (DNA): TGTGCCAGCAGTTTCCTGAGCGGGGCGCCCTACGAGCAGTACTTC. It is translated as CASSFLSGAPYEQYF. The chain has TRBV27 and TRBJ2-7; TRBD2 aligns across 7 bases. V was clipped by 3 bases and J by 2 bases; unmatched bases: 7. CDR3 length: 15 amino acids. Germline assignment: CDR1 MNHEY and CDR2 SMNVEV (reference sequence).

Comments on this clone: Other nucleotide sequences in the sample specify the same CDR3. This rearrangement joins TRBV5-1 to TRBJ1-3; D unclear. V shed 0 bases and J shed 4 bases, with 11 bases lying between them. The CDR3 spans 15 residues. Germline V gives CDR1 SGHRS, CDR2 YFSETQ. The CDR3 DNA is TGCGCCAGCAGCTTGGGGCCAAACTCCGGAAACACCATATATTTT. Translation: CASSLGPNSGNTIYF.

The CDR3: CASSLGGRGQETQYF. The DNA of the CDR3 is TGCGCCAGCAGCCTAGGGGGGCGGGGCCAAGAGACCCAGTACTTC. The rearrangement uses TRBV4-1 and TRBJ2-5; D might be TRBD1 or TRBD2, each matching 6 bases. Germline V gene sequence: CDR1 MGHRA, CDR2 YSYEKL. V was trimmed by 4 bases and J by 1 base, leaving 13 bases between them. There are 15 residues in the CDR3.

J is TRBJ2-5 and V is TRBV5-1; the D is unclear. The germline V and J ends were trimmed by 5 bases and 7 bases, with 12 bases remaining between them. CDR1 is SGHRS and CDR2 is YFSETQ in the germline V gene. This CDR3 comprises 12 residues. In nucleotides, the CDR3 is TGCGCCAGCAGTCCGACCCGAGGGACCCAGTACTTC. Translation gives CASSPTRGTQYF.

The rearrangement links TRBV29-1 to TRBJ1-1; D not certain. Trimming cost V 4 bases and J 0 bases, with 9 bases left between them. The CDR3 contains 13 residues. Germline V gene sequence: CDR1 SQVTM, CDR2 ANQGSEA. This CDR3 reads CSVGLLVNTEAFF. DNA for the CDR3: TGCAGCGTTGGACTTCTAGTGAACACTGAAGCTTTCTTT. Full variable domain (outside the CDR3, taken from reference TRBV29-1 and TRBJ1-1): SAVISQKPSRDICQRGTSLTIQCQVDSQVTMMFWYRQQPGQSLTLIATANQGSEATYESGFVIDKFPISRPNLTFSTLTVSNMSPEDSSIYLCSVGLLVNTEAFFGQGTRLTVV.

This clone was counted a few times. The V and J genes are TRBV2 and TRBJ2-2; no clear D gene. The CDR3 covers 11 residues. Germline CDR1 and CDR2: SNHLY and FYNNEI. V lost 8 bases and J 5 bases, leaving 6 bases between the germline ends. The CDR3 DNA reads as TGTGCCAGCGAAGTGACCGGGGAGCTGTTTTTT. This codes for CASEVTGELFF.

The chain couples TRBV6-1 to TRBJ1-4; D gene unclear. Germline CDR1 reads MNHNS; CDR2 reads SASEGT. The V and J ends lost 1 base and 8 bases respectively, with 11 bases between them. This CDR3 has 14 residues. The CDR3 coding sequence is TGTGCCAGCAGTGAAGGTCCTTTTAAGGAAAAACTGTTTTTT. It encodes CASSEGPFKEKLFF.

The chain carries TRBV2 and TRBJ2-5, with TRBD2 matching over 13 bases. CDR3 length: 16 amino acids. CDR1 and CDR2 (germline): SNHLY, FYNNEI. After removal of 5 bases from V and 3 bases from J, the junction contained 6 bases not matched to a gene. The CDR3 DNA sequence: TGTGCCAGCAGTACCAGACTAGCGGGGGGCAAAGAGACCCAGTACTTC. Protein product: CASSTRLAGGKETQYF.

The chain couples TRBV18 to TRBJ1-2; no definite D call. This CDR3 comprises 16 residues. V was pared by 1 base and J by 2 bases, with 14 bases between. Germline assignment: CDR1 KGHSH and CDR2 LQKENI. CDR3 sequence: CASSPLFTDKNYGYTF. In DNA, the CDR3 is TGTGCCAGCTCACCACTTTTTACCGACAAAAACTATGGCTACACCTTC.

This clone turned up a few times. CDR3 sequence reads: CASSLDRIGARGTDTQYF. DNA of the CDR3: TGTGCCAGCAGCTTGGACAGGATCGGCGCAAGAGGCACAGATACGCAGTATTTT. V gene TRBV5-4 combines with J gene TRBJ2-3; D may be TRBD1 (5 bases). The V end lost 0 bases, the J end lost 1 base, and 18 bases lay between the germline ends. Germline CDR1 SGHNT, CDR2 YYREEE (reference sequence). The CDR3 sequence is 18 residues long.

The chain employs TRBV2 and TRBJ1-5; possibly TRBD1 for D (6 bases). V lost 4 bases to trimming and J lost 4 bases, with 14 bases between them. The CDR3 extends over 15 amino acids. Germline CDR1 and CDR2: SNHLY and FYNNEI. CDR3 protein: CASSVAGARNQPQHF. CDR3 DNA: TGTGCCAGCAGTGTGGCAGGGGCGAGGAATCAGCCCCAGCATTTT.

The chain has TRBV2 and TRBJ2-3, with unresolved D. CDR1 is SNHLY and CDR2 is FYNNEI in the germline V gene. This CDR3 is 15 amino acids long. Trimming took 6 bases from V and 3 from J, leaving 16 bases between them. The DNA for the CDR3 is TGTGCCAGCAGCAGGAAGAGTCAGCGAACAGATACGCAGTATTTT. It codes for CASSRKSQRTDTQYF.

This clone appeared once. This rearrangement joins TRBV6-6 to TRBJ1-2; D perhaps matches TRBD1 (6 bases). This CDR3 comprises 15 residues. V was shortened by 5 bases and J by 2 bases, with 15 bases between the two germline ends. Germline CDR1 and CDR2: MNHNY and SVGAGI (reference sequence). The CDR3 sequence: CASSLRGGQNYGYTF. Written as DNA, the CDR3 is TGTGCCAGCAGTCTCAGGGGTGGACAGAACTATGGCTACACCTTC.

The chain carries TRBV15 and TRBJ2-2, with 9 bases aligning to TRBD2. The V segment lost 6 bases and the J segment 5 bases; nucleotides outside the gene matches: 7. The CDR3 is made up of 15 amino acids. Germline assignment: CDR1 LNHNV and CDR2 YYDKDF (reference sequence). CDR3 sequence: CATRSLAGRTGELFF. As DNA, the CDR3 is TGTGCCACCAGGAGCCTAGCGGGGAGGACCGGGGAGCTGTTTTTT.

A word on this clone: At the DNA level, this CDR3 is encoded by other sequences in the same sample as well. This rearrangement joins TRBV6-5 to TRBJ1-6; D possibly corresponds to TRBD1 (6 bases). V was cut by 4 bases and J by 7 bases, with 11 bases left in between. The CDR3 is made up of 14 amino acids. Germline CDR1 is MNHEY and CDR2 is SVGAGI. The CDR3 protein is CASSSTGRNSPLHF. CDR3 DNA sequence: TGTGCCAGCAGTTCTACAGGGCGGAATTCACCCCTCCACTTT.

The J gene is TRBJ2-7, the V gene TRBV29-1; a weak D match, TRBD1 (6 bases). Trimming took 0 bases from V and 5 from J, leaving 14 bases between them. CDR3 length: 14 amino acids. The germline V gene has CDR1 SQVTM and CDR2 ANQGSEA. CDR3 amino acids: CSVEDYRASNEQYF. In DNA form, the CDR3 reads TGCAGCGTTGAAGATTACAGGGCGTCTAACGAGCAGTACTTC.